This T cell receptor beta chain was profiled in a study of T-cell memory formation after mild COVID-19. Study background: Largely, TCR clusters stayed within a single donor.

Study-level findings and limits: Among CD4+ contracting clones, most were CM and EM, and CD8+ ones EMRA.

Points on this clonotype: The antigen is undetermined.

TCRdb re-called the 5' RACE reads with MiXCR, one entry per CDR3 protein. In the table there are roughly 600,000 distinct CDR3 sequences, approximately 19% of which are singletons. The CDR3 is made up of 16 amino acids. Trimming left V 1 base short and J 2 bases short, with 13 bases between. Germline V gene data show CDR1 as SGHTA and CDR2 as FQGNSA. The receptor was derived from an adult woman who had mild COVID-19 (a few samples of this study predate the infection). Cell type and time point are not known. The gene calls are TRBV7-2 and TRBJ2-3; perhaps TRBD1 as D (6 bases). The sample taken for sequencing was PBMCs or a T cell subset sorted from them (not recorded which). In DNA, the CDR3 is TGTGCCAGCAGCTTAGGAGGGGGAGTACCCACAGATACGCAGTATTTT. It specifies CASSLGGGVPTDTQYF.